This T cell receptor beta chain is drawn from a study of beta chain features in type 1 diabetes. Study context: Examined across all samples were some 99 million sorted cells. The study's findings and limits: VDJ junctions in type 1 diabetes patients carried more deletions and fewer insertions.

Germline V lookup: CDR1 SEHNR, CDR2 FQNEAQ (reference sequence). The CDR3 length is 11 residues. Trimming stripped 8 bases from V and 5 bases from J, with 10 bases between. Sequenced material consisted of expressed TCRB transcripts (all of the isolated RNA was reverse transcribed). Generated by immunoSEQ multiplex PCR, the TCRdb table keeps only in-frame clones and is missing some. The sample has about 320,000 clones; 14% are singletons. This clone was picked up a small number of times. Its specificity is not known. CD4+ naive, central memory, regulatory and stem cell-like memory cells were sorted via CD45RO/CCR7/CD25/CD127/CD95/CD27.

This clonotype originated in a man aged 25-45 years in good health. Sequencing was done on a sample of central memory CD4+ T cells from blood. V and J are TRBV7-9 and TRBJ2-7; unclear D gene. CDR3 amino acids: CASERDHEQYF. In nucleotides, the CDR3 is TGTGCCAGCGAGAGAGACCACGAGCAGTACTTC.